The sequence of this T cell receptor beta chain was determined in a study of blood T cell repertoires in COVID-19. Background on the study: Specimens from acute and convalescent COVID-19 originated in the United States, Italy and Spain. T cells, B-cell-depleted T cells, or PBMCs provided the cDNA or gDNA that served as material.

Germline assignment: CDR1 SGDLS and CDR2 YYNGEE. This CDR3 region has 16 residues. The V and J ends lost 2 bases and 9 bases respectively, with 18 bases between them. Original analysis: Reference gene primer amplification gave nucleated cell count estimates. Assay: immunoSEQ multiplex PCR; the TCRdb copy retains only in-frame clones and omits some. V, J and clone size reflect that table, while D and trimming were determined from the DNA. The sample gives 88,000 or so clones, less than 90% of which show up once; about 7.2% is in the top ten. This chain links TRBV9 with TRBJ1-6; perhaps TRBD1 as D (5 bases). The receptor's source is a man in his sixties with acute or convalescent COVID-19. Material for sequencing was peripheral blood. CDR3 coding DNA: TGTGCCAGCAGCGTGGGACCCGGAGGGGAGGGTTCACCCCTCCACTTT. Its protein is CASSVGPGGEGSPLHF.